Following are 29 T cell receptor beta chains from one sample sequenced in a study of PD-1 blockade in classical Hodgkin lymphoma. All the patients suffered relapse after autologous stem cell transplantation, and brentuximab vedotin exposure differed. Libraries were prepared by immunoSEQ multiplex PCR; TCRdb keeps only in-frame clonotypes and omits some of them. The table includes about 50,000 clones, 85% to 90% detected once. The sequenced sample was peripheral blood mononuclear cells (PBMCs), obtained before the second cycle of nivolumab. Every receptor here comes from a human donor with classical Hodgkin lymphoma.

The rearrangement links TRBV6-6 to TRBJ1-2; possible D gene TRBD1, 6 bases. The CDR3 totals 15 residues. Trimming pared 7 bases from V and 0 bases from J, leaving 15 bases between. In germline, CDR1 is MNHNY, CDR2 SVGAGI (reference sequence). CDR3 bases: TGTGCCAGCATTCAAGGGGGGTCGTCTAACTATGGCTACACCTTC. Its translation: CASIQGGSSNYGYTF.

Points on this clone: Within the sample, other DNA sequences also encode this same CDR3. The chain combines TRBV5-1 with TRBJ2-2; D might be TRBD1 (5 bases). Deletions cut 0 bases from V and 2 bases from J, with 5 bases between. Germline V CDR1 and CDR2: SGHRS, YFSETQ. The CDR3 totals 14 residues. The CDR3 protein is CASSLGGNTGELFF. DNA of the CDR3: TGCGCCAGCAGCTTGGGGGGCAACACCGGGGAGCTGTTTTTT.

The CDR3 DNA sequence: TGCGCCAGCAGCCAGGCTGGAAACAGGGGGTACGAGCAGTACTTC. This codes for CASSQAGNRGYEQYF. The chain uses TRBV4-1 and TRBJ2-7, with TRBD1 matching over 8 bases. Germline V gene sequence: CDR1 MGHRA, CDR2 YSYEKL. The CDR3 contains 15 residues. After removal of 3 bases from V and 4 bases from J, the junction contained 8 bases not matched to a gene.

This clone was counted once. The chain has TRBV7-9 and TRBJ2-1; D not certain. CDR3 size: 13 residues. With 8 bases removed from V and 5 bases from J, the gap between germline ends came to 13 bases. Germline V lookup: CDR1 SEHNR, CDR2 FQNEAQ (reference sequence). DNA for the CDR3: TGTGCCAGCTCCGGGCCCCTACACAATGAGCAGTTCTTC. Residues: CASSGPLHNEQFF.

The chain links TRBV6-6 to TRBJ1-5, with D possibly matching TRBD1 (6 bases). This CDR3 has 15 residues. The V gene lost 2 bases and the J gene lost 6 bases, with 14 bases spanning the gap. CDR1 and CDR2 (germline): MNHNY, SVGAGI (reference sequence). CDR3 nucleotide sequence: TGTGCCAGCAGTTACGAGGCAGGGGCAGGTCAGCCCCAGCATTTT. The encoded protein is CASSYEAGAGQPQHF.

This rearrangement joins TRBV5-1 to TRBJ2-2; D call uncertain. V was pared by 5 bases and J by 2 bases, with 4 bases between. This CDR3 has 12 amino acids. CDR1 SGHRS and CDR2 YFSETQ come from the germline V gene. CDR3 DNA: TGCGCCAGCAGTGAAAACACCGGGGAGCTGTTTTTT. It codes for CASSENTGELFF. Filled out from reference TRBV5-1 and TRBJ2-2, the complete variable domain reads KAGVTQTPRYLIKTRGQQVTLSCSPISGHRSVSWYQQTPGQGLQFLFEYFSETQRNKGNFPGRFSGRQFSNSRSEMNVSTLELGDSALYLCASSENTGELFFGEGSRLTVL.

The chain couples TRBV28 to TRBJ2-7; D not resolved. V was cut by 6 bases and J by 6 bases, with 15 bases left in between. This CDR3 comprises 13 residues. Germline values: CDR1 MDHEN, CDR2 SYDVKM. The CDR3 region has the DNA TGTGCCAGCAGAAAAAGCCACCTTAGCGAGCAGTACTTC. It is translated as CASRKSHLSEQYF. Filled out from reference TRBV28 and TRBJ2-7, the complete variable domain reads DVKVTQSSRYLVKRTGEKVFLECVQDMDHENMFWYRQDPGLGLRLIYFSYDVKMKEKGDIPEGYSVSREKKERFSLILESASTNQTSMYLCASRKSHLSEQYFGPGTRLTVT.

The CDR3 coding sequence is TGTGCCAGTTTAGGGGCAGGGGTTGGGGAGACCCAGTACTTC. This gives the protein CASLGAGVGETQYF. The chain recombines TRBV6-6 with TRBJ2-5, with TRBD1 as a possible D gene (6 bases). Trimming removed 9 bases from V and 5 bases from J, with 19 bases in between. Germline V lookup: CDR1 MNHNY, CDR2 SVGAGI (reference sequence). The CDR3 is 14 amino acids.

The rearrangement joins TRBV30 to TRBJ2-7; perhaps TRBD1 as D (6 bases). The CDR3 is 12 amino acids. Trimming removed 4 bases at V and 3 bases at J, with 10 bases between. The germline V gene has CDR1 GTSNPN and CDR2 SVGIG (reference sequence). DNA for the CDR3: TGTGCCTGGACTGGGGGCGACTACGAGCAGTACTTC. Protein sequence: CAWTGGDYEQYF.

The chain couples TRBV30 to TRBJ2-3; unclear D gene. V was clipped by 5 bases and J by 1 base, with 1 base between them. The CDR3 runs 10 residues. Germline lookup yields CDR1 GTSNPN and CDR2 SVGIG (reference sequence). The CDR3 sequence: CAWGTDTQYF. The CDR3 DNA reads as TGTGCCTGGGGCACAGATACGCAGTATTTT.

Worth noting for this clone: The same CDR3 can be traced to other DNA sequences in this sample. The rearrangement links TRBV5-1 to TRBJ2-2; no reliable D call. The CDR3 length is 13 residues. V was shortened by 1 base and J by 4 bases, with 5 bases between the two germline ends. Germline V CDR1 and CDR2: SGHRS, YFSETQ. The CDR3: CASSLLGTGELFF. The CDR3 nucleotides are TGCGCCAGCAGCTTGTTGGGCACCGGGGAGCTGTTTTTT.

This sequence joins TRBV6-6 and TRBJ1-1, with no clear D. The CDR3 loop spans 16 amino acids. From germline, CDR1 is MNHNY and CDR2 SVGAGI (reference sequence). V was trimmed by 3 bases and J by 4 bases, leaving 18 bases between them. The CDR3 DNA reads as TGTGCCAGCAGTTATTCCCCACCATCCGGGGTCACTGAAGCTTTCTTT. Protein sequence: CASSYSPPSGVTEAFF.

CDR3 nucleotide sequence: TGTGCCAGCAGCTGGACCGGGACAGGGAATGAAAAACTGTTTTTT. It codes for CASSWTGTGNEKLFF. The rearrangement joins TRBV7-8 to TRBJ1-4; 9 bases agree with TRBD1. The V segment lost 4 bases and the J segment 5 bases; nucleotides outside the gene matches: 5. In germline, CDR1 is SGHVS, CDR2 FQNEAQ. The CDR3 is 15 residues long.

CDR3 bases: TGCGCCAGCAGCGGAACAGGGGTCTTCACTGAAGCTTTCTTT. Encoded protein: CASSGTGVFTEAFF. This chain connects TRBV5-1 to TRBJ1-1, with TRBD1 matching 7 bases. V lost 4 bases, J lost 4 bases, and 7 bases stayed unmatched. Germline loops: CDR1 SGHRS, CDR2 YFSETQ. The CDR3 sequence is 14 residues long.

This chain uses TRBV28 with TRBJ1-2; the D is unclear. The CDR3 contains 12 residues. V gave up 5 bases and J gave up 2 bases, with 6 bases separating them. In germline, CDR1 is MDHEN, CDR2 SYDVKM. The DNA of the CDR3 is TGTGCCAGCAGTGTACAGAACTATGGCTACACCTTC. It translates to CASSVQNYGYTF.

This chain connects TRBV27 to TRBJ1-5, with a weak D call TRBD1 (5 bases). In germline, CDR1 is MNHEY, CDR2 SMNVEV (reference sequence). The CDR3 has 15 residues. V lost 1 base and J lost 4, with 11 bases in between. As DNA, the CDR3 is TGTGCCAGCAGTTTATGGGGGACCGAAAATCAGCCCCAGCATTTT. Translation: CASSLWGTENQPQHF.

The chain recombines TRBV15 with TRBJ1-3; TRBD1 agrees at 11 bases. The CDR3 length is 17 residues. The V segment lost 3 bases and the J segment 6 bases; nucleotides outside the gene matches: 10. CDR1 is LNHNV and CDR2 is YYDKDF in the germline V gene (reference sequence). The CDR3 here is CATSSTTGQGEKNTIYF. In DNA form, the CDR3 reads TGTGCCACCAGCAGTACTACGGGACAGGGGGAGAAAAACACCATATATTTT.

The CDR3 loop reads CASSYSRLEETQYF. The CDR3 coding sequence is TGTGCCAGCAGTTATTCCCGACTAGAAGAGACCCAGTACTTC. The V and J genes are TRBV6-6 and TRBJ2-5; D might be TRBD2 (6 bases). The CDR3 runs to 14 residues. Between the trimmed V and J ends, which lost 3 bases and 3 bases, there was a span of 11 bases. CDR1 and CDR2 (germline): MNHNY, SVGAGI (reference sequence).

This clone has more than one count but fewer than ten. The chain employs TRBV19 and TRBJ2-7, with D possibly matching TRBD2 (5 bases). Trimming took off 3 bases at V and 0 bases at J, with 12 bases between the two ends. CDR1 LNHDA and CDR2 SQIVND come from the germline V gene (reference sequence). The CDR3 loop spans 15 amino acids. This CDR3 reads CASSIFGESSYEQYF. DNA for the CDR3: TGTGCCAGTAGTATCTTCGGGGAAAGCTCCTACGAGCAGTACTTC. Drawing the rest from reference TRBV19 and TRBJ2-7, the complete variable domain is DGGITQSPKYLFRKEGQNVTLSCEQNLNHDAMYWYRQDPGQGLRLIYYSQIVNDFQKGDIAEGYSVSREKKESFPLTVTSAQKNPTAFYLCASSIFGESSYEQYFGPGTRLTVT.

The gene calls are TRBV20-1 and TRBJ1-2, with D hard to call. CDR1 and CDR2 (germline): DFQATT, SNEGSKA (reference sequence). V gave up 6 bases and J gave up 3 bases, with 8 bases separating them. The CDR3 spans 11 residues. The CDR3 protein is CSAVTDYGYTF. The CDR3 DNA follows: TGCAGTGCCGTGACGGACTATGGCTACACCTTC.

The chain couples TRBV6-5 to TRBJ2-7; 13 bases match TRBD2. This CDR3 is built from 15 residues. V lost 6 bases and J lost 3; bases outside the gene matches: 5. Per germline, CDR1 MNHEY and CDR2 SVGAGI. The chain's CDR3 is CASSRTSGGFYEQYF. In DNA, the CDR3 is TGTGCCAGCAGCCGGACTAGCGGGGGTTTCTACGAGCAGTACTTC.

V and J are TRBV6-1 and TRBJ1-1; perhaps TRBD1 as D (5 bases). The germline V and J ends were trimmed by 6 bases and 0 bases, with 11 bases remaining between them. Germline values: CDR1 MNHNS, CDR2 SASEGT. This CDR3 spans 14 amino acids. The CDR3 nucleotides are TGTGCCAGCAGATCGACAGCCCTGAACACTGAAGCTTTCTTT. Protein sequence: CASRSTALNTEAFF.

This chain joins TRBV5-1 and TRBJ2-2, with D possibly TRBD1 on 6 matching bases. Germline lookup yields CDR1 SGHRS and CDR2 YFSETQ. CDR3 length equals 14 residues. The ends were cut back, 4 bases at V and 6 bases at J, with 13 bases in the middle. The CDR3 nucleotides read TGCGCCAGCAGCAAAAACAGGGCGGCCGGGGAGCTGTTTTTT. Amino acids: CASSKNRAAGELFF.

The CDR3 reads CASSLASGRTLLYEQYF. CDR3 sequence (DNA): TGTGCCAGCAGCTTAGCGTCTGGACGGACTTTACTCTACGAGCAGTACTTC. The rearrangement links TRBV11-1 to TRBJ2-7; D possibly corresponds to TRBD2 (5 bases). The CDR3 is 17 residues long. With 0 bases removed from V and 3 bases from J, the gap between germline ends came to 18 bases. Germline CDR1 and CDR2: SGHAT and FQDESV (reference sequence).

The rearrangement links TRBV6-1 to TRBJ2-7; D unclear. From germline, CDR1 is MNHNS and CDR2 SASEGT. The CDR3 has 13 residues. V dropped 1 base and J dropped 3 bases, with 7 bases sitting between them. CDR3 residues: CASSEGRYYEQYF. For the CDR3, the DNA is TGTGCCAGCAGTGAAGGGAGATACTACGAGCAGTACTTC.

The V gene is TRBV18, the J gene TRBJ1-6, with D possibly being TRBD1 (6 bases). The CDR3 has 15 amino acids. V was trimmed by 1 base and J by 10 bases, leaving 14 bases between them. The V gene's germline CDR1 is KGHSH and CDR2 LQKENI. CDR3 sequence (DNA): TGTGCCAGCTCACCACTTAAGGGGGAATACTCACCCCTCCACTTT. Its protein product is CASSPLKGEYSPLHF.

The rearrangement joins TRBV6-5 to TRBJ2-5; 8 bases agree with TRBD1. With 6 bases clipped from V and 3 bases from J, the junction kept 9 bases outside the gene matches. This CDR3 spans 15 amino acids. Germline CDR1 reads MNHEY; CDR2 reads SVGAGI. DNA for the CDR3: TGTGCCAGCAGCCGACAGGGGTCCACCAAAGAGACCCAGTACTTC. It yields the protein CASSRQGSTKETQYF.

With respect to this clone: Other DNA sequences from this sample encode an identical CDR3 as well. This chain joins TRBV5-1 and TRBJ2-5; D uncertain. This CDR3 has 13 residues. Germline-derived CDR1 and CDR2 are SGHRS and YFSETQ. V lost 2 bases and J lost 2, with 7 bases in between. This CDR3 reads CASSFQVQETQYF. The CDR3 DNA sequence: TGCGCCAGCAGCTTTCAGGTACAAGAGACCCAGTACTTC.

The chain combines TRBV7-2 with TRBJ2-1, with D possibly being TRBD1 or TRBD2 (6 bases each). The germline gives CDR1 SGHTA, CDR2 FQGNSA. Trimming stripped 4 bases from V and 7 bases from J, with 11 bases between. The CDR3 loop spans 13 amino acids. The CDR3 DNA is TGTGCCAGCAGCTCCCGGAGGGGGAATGAGCAGTTCTTC. Translated, it gives CASSSRRGNEQFF. The full variable domain, in which reference TRBV7-2 and TRBJ2-1 provide the parts outside the CDR3, is GAGVSQSPSNKVTEKGKDVELRCDPISGHTALYWYRQSLGQGLEFLIYFQGNSAPDKSGLPSDRFSAERTGGSVSTLTIQRTQQEDSAVYLCASSSRRGNEQFFGPGTRLTVL.